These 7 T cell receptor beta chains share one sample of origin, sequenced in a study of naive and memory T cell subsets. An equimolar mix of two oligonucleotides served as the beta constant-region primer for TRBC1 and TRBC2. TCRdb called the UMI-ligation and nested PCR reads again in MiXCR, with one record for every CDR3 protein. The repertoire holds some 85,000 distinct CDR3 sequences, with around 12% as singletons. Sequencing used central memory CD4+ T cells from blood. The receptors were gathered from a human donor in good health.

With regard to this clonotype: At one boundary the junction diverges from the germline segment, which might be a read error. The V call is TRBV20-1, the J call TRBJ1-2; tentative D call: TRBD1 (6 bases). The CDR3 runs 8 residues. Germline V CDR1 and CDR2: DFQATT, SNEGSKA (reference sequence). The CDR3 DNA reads TGCAGTGCTAAATGGGGGCAGTTC. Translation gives CSAKWGQF.

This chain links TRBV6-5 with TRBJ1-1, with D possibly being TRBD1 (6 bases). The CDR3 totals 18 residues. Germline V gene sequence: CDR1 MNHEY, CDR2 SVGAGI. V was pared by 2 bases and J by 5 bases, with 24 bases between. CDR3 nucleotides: TGTGCCAGCAGTTACGGGGGTCCCGGGACAAGTTGGGGAACTGAAGCTTTCTTT. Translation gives CASSYGGPGTSWGTEAFF.

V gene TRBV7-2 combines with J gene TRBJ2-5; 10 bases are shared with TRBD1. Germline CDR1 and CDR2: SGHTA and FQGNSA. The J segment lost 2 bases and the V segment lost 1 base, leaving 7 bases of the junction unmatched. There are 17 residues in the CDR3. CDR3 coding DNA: TGTGCCAGCAGCTTAGGCTGGCCGGGACAGGGGCAAGAGACCCAGTACTTC. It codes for CASSLGWPGQGQETQYF.

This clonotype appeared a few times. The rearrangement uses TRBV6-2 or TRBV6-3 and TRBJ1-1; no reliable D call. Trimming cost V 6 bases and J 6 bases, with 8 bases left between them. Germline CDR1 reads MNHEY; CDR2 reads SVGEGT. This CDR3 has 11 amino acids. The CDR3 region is CASRMWAEAFF. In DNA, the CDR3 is TGTGCCAGCAGGATGTGGGCTGAAGCTTTCTTT.

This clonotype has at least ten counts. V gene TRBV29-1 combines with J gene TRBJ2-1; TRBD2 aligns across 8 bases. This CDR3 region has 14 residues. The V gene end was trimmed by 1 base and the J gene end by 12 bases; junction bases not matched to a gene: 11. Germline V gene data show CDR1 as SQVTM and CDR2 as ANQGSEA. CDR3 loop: CSVEGITWAGGQFF. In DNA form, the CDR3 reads TGCAGCGTTGAAGGAATCACGTGGGCGGGAGGGCAGTTCTTC.

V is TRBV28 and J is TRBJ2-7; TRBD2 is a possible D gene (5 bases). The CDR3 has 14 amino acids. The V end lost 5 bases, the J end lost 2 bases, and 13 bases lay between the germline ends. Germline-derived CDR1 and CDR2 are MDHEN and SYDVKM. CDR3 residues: CASSMGLATYEQYF. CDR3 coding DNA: TGTGCCAGCAGTATGGGCCTAGCAACCTACGAGCAGTACTTC.

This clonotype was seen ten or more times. The CDR3 region is CSARSSGSYEQYF. As DNA, the CDR3 is TGCAGTGCTAGATCTAGCGGGAGTTACGAGCAGTACTTC. The chain joins TRBV20-1 to TRBJ2-7; 10 bases align to TRBD2. Germline V gene data show CDR1 as DFQATT and CDR2 as SNEGSKA (reference sequence). The CDR3 length is 13 residues. Germline trimming cut 2 bases from V and 4 bases from J; bases unmatched to any gene: 2.